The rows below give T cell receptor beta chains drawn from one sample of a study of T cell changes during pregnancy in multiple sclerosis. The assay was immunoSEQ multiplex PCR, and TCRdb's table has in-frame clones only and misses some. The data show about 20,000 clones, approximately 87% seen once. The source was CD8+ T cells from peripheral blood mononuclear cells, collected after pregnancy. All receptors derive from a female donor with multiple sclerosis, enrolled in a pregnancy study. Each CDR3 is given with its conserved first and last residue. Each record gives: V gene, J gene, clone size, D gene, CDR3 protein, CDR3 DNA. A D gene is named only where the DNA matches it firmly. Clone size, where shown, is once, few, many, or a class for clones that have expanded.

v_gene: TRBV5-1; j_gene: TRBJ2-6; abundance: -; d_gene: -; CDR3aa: CASSFLSGANVLTF; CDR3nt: TGCGCCAGCAGCTTCCTCTCTGGGGCCAACGTCCTGACTTTC
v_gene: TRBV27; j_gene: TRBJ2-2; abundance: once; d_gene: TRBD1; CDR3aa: CASSLGTGYTGELFF; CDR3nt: TGTGCCAGCAGTTTGGGGACAGGGTACACCGGGGAGCTGTTTTTT
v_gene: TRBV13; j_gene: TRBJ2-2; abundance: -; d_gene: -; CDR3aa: CASSTPRVHTGELFF; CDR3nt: TGTGCCAGCAGCACTCCTCGGGTTCACACCGGGGAGCTGTTTTTT
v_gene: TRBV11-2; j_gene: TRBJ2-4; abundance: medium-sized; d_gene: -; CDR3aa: CASSPLSNIQYF; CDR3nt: TGTGCCAGCAGCCCCCTATCAAACATTCAGTACTTC
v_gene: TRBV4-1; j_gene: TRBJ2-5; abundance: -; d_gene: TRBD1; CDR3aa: CASSQDRGETQYF; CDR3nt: TGCGCCAGCAGCCAGGACAGGGGGGAGACCCAGTACTTC
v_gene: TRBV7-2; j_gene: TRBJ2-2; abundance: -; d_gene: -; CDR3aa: CASSRGGIGELFF; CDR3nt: TGTGCCAGCAGCCGTGGGGGGATCGGGGAGCTGTTTTTT
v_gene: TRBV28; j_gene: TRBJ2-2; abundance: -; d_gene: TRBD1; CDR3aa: CASDRGANTGELFF; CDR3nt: TGTGCCAGCGACAGGGGGGCAAACACCGGGGAGCTGTTTTTT
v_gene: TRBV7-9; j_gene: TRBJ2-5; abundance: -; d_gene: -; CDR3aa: CASSPDTRQETQYF; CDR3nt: TGTGCCAGCAGCCCCGATACCAGGCAAGAGACCCAGTACTTC
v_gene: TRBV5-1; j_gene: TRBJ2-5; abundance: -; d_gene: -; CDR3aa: CASSLEGSLGPQYF; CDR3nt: TGCGCCAGCAGCTTGGAAGGCAGCTTGGGGCCCCAGTACTTC
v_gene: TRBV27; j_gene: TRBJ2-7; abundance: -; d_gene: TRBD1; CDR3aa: CASSLEGQSHEQYF; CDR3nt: TGTGCCAGCAGTTTAGAGGGACAGTCCCACGAGCAGTACTTC
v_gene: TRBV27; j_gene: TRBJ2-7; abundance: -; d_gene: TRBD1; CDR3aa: CASSLSGTESYEQYF; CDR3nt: TGTGCCAGCAGTTTATCCGGGACAGAATCCTACGAGCAGTACTTC
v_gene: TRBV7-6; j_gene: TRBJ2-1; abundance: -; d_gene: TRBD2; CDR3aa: CASSLMTSGRGDEQFF; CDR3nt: TGTGCCAGCAGCTTAATGACTAGCGGGAGGGGCGATGAGCAGTTCTTC
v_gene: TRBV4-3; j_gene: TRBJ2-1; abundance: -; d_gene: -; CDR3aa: CASSQEKSASEVDEQFF; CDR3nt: TGCGCCAGCAGCCAAGAAAAGTCGGCTAGCGAGGTCGATGAGCAGTTCTTC
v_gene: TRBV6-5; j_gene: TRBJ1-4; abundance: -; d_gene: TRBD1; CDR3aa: CASRKGQEQEKLFF; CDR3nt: TGTGCCAGCAGAAAGGGACAGGAGCAAGAAAAACTGTTTTTT
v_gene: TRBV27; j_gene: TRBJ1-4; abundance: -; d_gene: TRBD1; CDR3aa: CASSLLGTGVEKLFF; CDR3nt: TGTGCCAGCAGTTTATTGGGGACAGGGGTTGAAAAACTGTTTTTT
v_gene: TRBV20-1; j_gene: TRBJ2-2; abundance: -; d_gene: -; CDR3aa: CSVTNTGELFF; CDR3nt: TGCAGTGTAACGAACACCGGGGAGCTGTTTTTT
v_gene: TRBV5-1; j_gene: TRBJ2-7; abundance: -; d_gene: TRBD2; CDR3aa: CASSPGTSGPYEQYF; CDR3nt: TGCGCCAGCAGCCCTGGGACTAGCGGCCCCTACGAGCAGTACTTC
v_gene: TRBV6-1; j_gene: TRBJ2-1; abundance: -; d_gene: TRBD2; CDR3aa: CASRRRPSGGNEQFF; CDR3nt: TGTGCCAGCAGAAGACGGCCTAGCGGGGGCAATGAGCAGTTCTTC
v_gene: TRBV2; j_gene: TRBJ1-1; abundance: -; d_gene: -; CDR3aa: CASNTQQGVGVPDTEAFF; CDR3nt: TGTGCCAGCAATACACAACAGGGAGTAGGGGTTCCGGACACTGAAGCTTTCTTT
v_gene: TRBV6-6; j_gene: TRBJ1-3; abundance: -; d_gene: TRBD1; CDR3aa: CASSWDSNSGNTIYF; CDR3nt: TGTGCCAGCAGTTGGGACAGTAACTCTGGAAACACCATATATTTT
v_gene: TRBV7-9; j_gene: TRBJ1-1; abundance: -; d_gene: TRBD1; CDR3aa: CASRGTATEAFF; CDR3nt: TGTGCCAGCAGGGGGACAGCCACTGAAGCTTTCTTT
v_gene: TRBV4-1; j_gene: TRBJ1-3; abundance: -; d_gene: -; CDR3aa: CASSQVQASGNTIYF; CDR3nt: TGCGCCAGCAGCCAAGTCCAAGCCTCTGGAAACACCATATATTTT
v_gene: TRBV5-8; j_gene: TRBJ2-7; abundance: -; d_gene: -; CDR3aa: CASSLVDGVFYEQYF; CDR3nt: TGTGCCAGCAGCCTCGTCGACGGAGTATTTTACGAGCAGTACTTC
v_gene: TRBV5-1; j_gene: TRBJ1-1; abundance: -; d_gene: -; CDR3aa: CASSPEVPDTEAFF; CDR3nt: TGCGCCAGCAGCCCAGAGGTCCCCGACACTGAAGCTTTCTTT
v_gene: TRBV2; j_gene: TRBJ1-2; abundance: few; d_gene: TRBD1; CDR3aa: CASSVPTGGNYGYTF; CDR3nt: TGTGCCAGCAGTGTACCAACAGGGGGGAACTATGGCTACACCTTC
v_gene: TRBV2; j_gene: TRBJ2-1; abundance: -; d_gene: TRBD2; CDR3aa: CASSVLGLEYEQFF; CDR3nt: TGTGCCAGCAGTGTTCTGGGACTAGAGTATGAGCAGTTCTTC
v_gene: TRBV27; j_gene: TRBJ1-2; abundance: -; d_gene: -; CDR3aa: CASSFRGGGYYGYTF; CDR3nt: TGTGCCAGCAGTTTCCGGGGGGGCGGGTACTATGGCTACACCTTC
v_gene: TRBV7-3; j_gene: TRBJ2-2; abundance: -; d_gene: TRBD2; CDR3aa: CASSLLAANTGELFF; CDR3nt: TGTGCCAGCAGCTTACTAGCGGCGAACACCGGGGAGCTGTTTTTT
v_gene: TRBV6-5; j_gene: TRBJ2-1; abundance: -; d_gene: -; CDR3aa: CASSYSTGDAYNEQFF; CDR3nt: TGTGCCAGCAGTTACTCCACGGGAGACGCCTACAATGAGCAGTTCTTC
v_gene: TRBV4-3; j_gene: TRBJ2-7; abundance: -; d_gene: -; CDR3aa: CASSQEVPGNSYEQYF; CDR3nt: TGCGCCAGCAGCCAAGAGGTTCCAGGGAACTCCTACGAGCAGTACTTC
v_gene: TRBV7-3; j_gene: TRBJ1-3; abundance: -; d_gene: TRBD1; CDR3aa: CASSLRGGQGSGNTIYF; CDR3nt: TGTGCCAGCAGCTTACGGGGGGGACAGGGGTCTGGAAACACCATATATTTT
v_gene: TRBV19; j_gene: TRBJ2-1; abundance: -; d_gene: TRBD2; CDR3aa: CASLAGGLLNEQFF; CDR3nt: TGTGCCAGTCTGGCGGGGGGGCTTCTTAATGAGCAGTTCTTC
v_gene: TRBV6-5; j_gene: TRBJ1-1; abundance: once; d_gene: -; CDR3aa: CASSYMEGNTEAFF; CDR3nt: TGTGCCAGCAGTTACATGGAGGGGAACACTGAAGCTTTCTTT
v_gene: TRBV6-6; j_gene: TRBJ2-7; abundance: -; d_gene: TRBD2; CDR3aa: CASSYSRTSGDYEQYF; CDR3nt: TGTGCCAGCAGTTACTCGAGGACTAGCGGGGACTACGAGCAGTACTTC
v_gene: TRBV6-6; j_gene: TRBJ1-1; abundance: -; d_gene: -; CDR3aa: CASKSGTEAFF; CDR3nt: TGTGCCAGCAAATCAGGAACTGAAGCTTTCTTT
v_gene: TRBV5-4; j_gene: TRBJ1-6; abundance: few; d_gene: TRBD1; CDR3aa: CASSLTGQGHSPLHF; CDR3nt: TGTGCCAGCAGCCTAACTGGACAGGGACATTCACCCCTCCACTTT
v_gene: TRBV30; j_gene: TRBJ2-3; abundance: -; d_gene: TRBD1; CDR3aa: CAWSKGTVTTDTQYF; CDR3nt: TGTGCCTGGAGCAAAGGGACAGTGACGACAGATACGCAGTATTTT
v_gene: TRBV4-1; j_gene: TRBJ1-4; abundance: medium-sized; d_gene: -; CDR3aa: CASSQEPGTNKLFF; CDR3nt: TGCGCCAGCAGCCAAGAACCAGGCACAAACAAACTGTTTTTT
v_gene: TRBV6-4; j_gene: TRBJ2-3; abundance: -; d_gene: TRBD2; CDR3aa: CASSRIAGADTQYF; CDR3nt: TGTGCCAGCAGTCGGATAGCGGGAGCAGATACGCAGTATTTT
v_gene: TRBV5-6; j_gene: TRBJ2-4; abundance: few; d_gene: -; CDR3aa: CASSRLEEAIQYF; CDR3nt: TGTGCCAGCAGCCGCCTCGAGGAGGCCATTCAGTACTTC
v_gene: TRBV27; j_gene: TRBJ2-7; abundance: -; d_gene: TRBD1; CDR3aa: CASSQGASYEQYF; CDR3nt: TGTGCCAGCTCGCAGGGGGCGAGCTACGAGCAGTACTTC
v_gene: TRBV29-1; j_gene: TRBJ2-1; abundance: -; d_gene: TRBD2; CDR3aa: CSVGSGEDNEQFF; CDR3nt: TGCAGCGTTGGCAGCGGGGAAGACAATGAGCAGTTCTTC
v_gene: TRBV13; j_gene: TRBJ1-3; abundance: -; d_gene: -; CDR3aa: CASSLGLSSGNTIYF; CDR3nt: TGTGCCAGCAGCTTAGGGCTGAGCTCTGGAAACACCATATATTTT
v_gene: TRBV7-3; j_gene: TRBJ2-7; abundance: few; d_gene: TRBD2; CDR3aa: CASPWEGVGEQYF; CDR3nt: TGTGCCAGCCCCTGGGAGGGTGTAGGCGAGCAGTACTTC
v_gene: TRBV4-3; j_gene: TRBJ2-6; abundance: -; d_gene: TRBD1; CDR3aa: CASSQDTGGSGANVLTF; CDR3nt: TGCGCCAGCAGCCAAGACACAGGGGGCTCTGGGGCCAACGTCCTGACTTTC
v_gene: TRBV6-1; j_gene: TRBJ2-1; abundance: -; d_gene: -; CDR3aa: CASITGLESYNEQFF; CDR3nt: TGTGCCAGCATTACAGGGTTAGAATCCTACAATGAGCAGTTCTTC
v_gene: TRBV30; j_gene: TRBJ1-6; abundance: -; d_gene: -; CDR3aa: CAWTGHISYNSPLHF; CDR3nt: TGTGCCTGGACAGGGCACATCTCCTATAATTCACCCCTCCACTTT
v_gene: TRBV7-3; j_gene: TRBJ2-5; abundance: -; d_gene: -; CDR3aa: CASSPMGDSGETQYF; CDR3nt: TGTGCCAGCAGCCCAATGGGGGACTCGGGGGAGACCCAGTACTTC
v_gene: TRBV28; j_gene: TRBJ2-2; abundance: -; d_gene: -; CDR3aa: CASSLGGLNTGELFF; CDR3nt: TGTGCCAGCAGTTTAGGAGGACTCAACACCGGGGAGCTGTTTTTT
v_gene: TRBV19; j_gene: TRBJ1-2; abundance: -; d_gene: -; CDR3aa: CASSRGLSDYGYTF; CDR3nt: TGTGCCAGCTCTAGGGGATTGTCTGACTATGGCTACACCTTC
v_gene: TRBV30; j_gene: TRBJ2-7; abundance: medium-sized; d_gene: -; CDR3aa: CAWTPVGQEGAEQYF; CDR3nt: TGTGCCTGGACCCCGGTGGGCCAGGAAGGGGCCGAGCAGTACTTC
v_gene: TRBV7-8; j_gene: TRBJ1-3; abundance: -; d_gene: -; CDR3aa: CASSSPGLGNTIYF; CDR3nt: TGTGCCAGCAGCTCCCCGGGACTCGGAAACACCATATATTTT
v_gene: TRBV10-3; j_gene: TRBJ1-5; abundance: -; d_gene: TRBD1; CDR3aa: CAISEAGTGGQPQHF; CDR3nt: TGTGCCATCAGTGAAGCCGGGACAGGGGGGCAGCCCCAGCATTTT
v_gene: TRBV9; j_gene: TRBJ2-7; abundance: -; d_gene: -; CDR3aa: CASSVGTSGYEQYF; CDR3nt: TGTGCCAGCAGCGTAGGAACGTCGGGCTACGAGCAGTACTTC
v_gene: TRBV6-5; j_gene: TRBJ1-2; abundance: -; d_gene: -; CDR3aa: CASSYLSGEGYYGYTF; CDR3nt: TGTGCCAGCAGTTACCTGTCAGGGGAGGGGTACTATGGCTACACCTTC
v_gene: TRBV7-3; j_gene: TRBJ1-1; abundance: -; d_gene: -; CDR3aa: CASSPRGAGIEAFF; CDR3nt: TGTGCCAGCAGCCCAAGGGGTGCAGGGATTGAAGCTTTCTTT